Listed below are T cell receptor beta chains from one sample, sequenced in a study of T cell repertoires in cytomegalovirus infection. Their antigens are not known. TCRdb analysed the reads with MiXCR anew, one entry per CDR3 protein. The data show some 920,000 distinct CDR3 sequences, around a third seen once. The specimen was cultured CD8+ T cells from PBMCs, collected from culture after CMV antigen stimulation. Source of these receptors: a human donor in good health (CMV status not recorded). Some clones in this sample may be carry-over from other donors' samples. The CDR3 runs from the conserved cysteine through the conserved F or W. D genes are given only for firm matches. A clone size is listed for some rows: how often the clone was seen (once, few, many), or a class if it is expanded.

V gene: TRBV7-1; D gene: -; J gene: TRBJ2-4; clone size: -; CDR3 protein: CASSPWGSLNIQCF; CDR3 DNA: TGTGCCAGCAGCCCCTGGGGGTCATTGAACATTCAGTGCTTC
V gene: TRBV7-2; D gene: -; J gene: TRBJ2-2; clone size: many; CDR3 protein: CASASWGNTGELFF; CDR3 DNA: TGTGCCAGCGCTAGCTGGGGAAACACCGGGGAGCTGTTTTTT
V gene: TRBV5-1; D gene: TRBD1; J gene: TRBJ1-1; clone size: once; CDR3 protein: CASSVVGTGTTEAFF; CDR3 DNA: TGCGCCAGCAGCGTCGTCGGGACAGGGACCACTGAAGCTTTCTTT
V gene: TRBV3-1; D gene: TRBD1; J gene: TRBJ2-5; clone size: once; CDR3 protein: CVSSQDLGTGFRETQYF; CDR3 DNA: TGTGTCAGCAGCCAAGATTTGGGGACAGGGTTTCGAGAGACCCAGTACTTC
V gene: TRBV7-2; D gene: TRBD2; J gene: TRBJ2-2; clone size: many; CDR3 protein: CASSLVGGERESGELFF; CDR3 DNA: TGTGCCAGCAGCTTAGTGGGAGGGGAGCGTGAAAGCGGGGAGCTGTTTTTT
V gene: TRBV27; D gene: TRBD1; J gene: TRBJ2-6; clone size: once; CDR3 protein: CASSRSGTGSSGANVLTF; CDR3 DNA: TGTGCCAGCAGTAGGAGCGGGACAGGGAGCTCTGGGGCCAACGTCCTGACTTTC
V gene: TRBV12-3/TRBV12-4; D gene: -; J gene: TRBJ1-5; clone size: -; CDR3 protein: CASREEGGQPQHF; CDR3 DNA: TGTGCCAGCAGAGAAGAGGGCGGTCAGCCCCAGCATTTT
V gene: TRBV19; D gene: TRBD2; J gene: TRBJ2-1; clone size: few; CDR3 protein: CASSTFRTSERNEQFF; CDR3 DNA: TGTGCCAGTAGTACCTTTCGGACTAGCGAGCGCAATGAGCAGTTCTTC
V gene: TRBV7-9; D gene: -; J gene: TRBJ1-2; clone size: -; CDR3 protein: CASSLVRDGYTF; CDR3 DNA: TGTGCCAGCAGCTTAGTCCGAGATGGCTACACCTTC
V gene: TRBV4-1; D gene: -; J gene: TRBJ1-2; clone size: -; CDR3 protein: CASSQVGGNGYTF; CDR3 DNA: TGCGCCAGCAGCCAAGTTGGCGGGAATGGCTACACCTTC
V gene: TRBV5-6; D gene: -; J gene: TRBJ2-3; clone size: -; CDR3 protein: CASSSGRLTDTQYF; CDR3 DNA: TGTGCCAGCAGCTCGGGACGGTTAACAGATACGCAGTATTTT
V gene: TRBV6-2/TRBV6-3; D gene: TRBD2; J gene: TRBJ2-1; clone size: few; CDR3 protein: CASSYRDYQYNEQFF; CDR3 DNA: TGTGCCAGCAGTTACCGGGACTACCAATACAATGAGCAGTTCTTC
V gene: TRBV15; D gene: -; J gene: TRBJ1-1; clone size: -; CDR3 protein: CATRAGANTEAFF; CDR3 DNA: TGTGCCACCAGGGCAGGGGCGAACACTGAAGCTTTCTTT
V gene: TRBV4-1; D gene: -; J gene: TRBJ1-2; clone size: few; CDR3 protein: CASSQEKRGDGYTF; CDR3 DNA: TGCGCCAGCAGCCAAGAAAAAAGGGGCGATGGCTACACCTTC
V gene: TRBV7-2; D gene: -; J gene: TRBJ1-3; clone size: -; CDR3 protein: CASTLRVTGGDTIYF; CDR3 DNA: TGTGCCAGCACCTTACGAGTTACTGGGGGCGACACCATATATTTT
V gene: TRBV29-1; D gene: -; J gene: TRBJ1-2; clone size: -; CDR3 protein: CSVEVRYGYTF; CDR3 DNA: TGCAGCGTTGAGGTTAGGTATGGCTACACCTTC
V gene: TRBV6-2/TRBV6-3; D gene: -; J gene: TRBJ1-1; clone size: few; CDR3 protein: CASSYFGGDTEAFF; CDR3 DNA: TGTGCCAGCAGTTACTTCGGGGGGGACACTGAAGCTTTCTTT
V gene: TRBV7-6; D gene: -; J gene: TRBJ2-2; clone size: -; CDR3 protein: CATLRQNTGELFF; CDR3 DNA: TGTGCTACACTAAGGCAGAACACCGGGGAGCTGTTTTTT
V gene: TRBV9; D gene: -; J gene: TRBJ1-2; clone size: -; CDR3 protein: CASSGGGEGYTF; CDR3 DNA: TGTGCCAGCAGCGGCGGAGGAGAGGGCTACACCTTC
V gene: TRBV20-1; D gene: -; J gene: TRBJ1-2; clone size: few; CDR3 protein: CSARDRGGSSANYGYTF; CDR3 DNA: TGCAGTGCTAGAGATAGGGGAGGCAGCTCTGCTAACTATGGCTACACCTTC
V gene: TRBV7-2; D gene: TRBD1; J gene: TRBJ1-4; clone size: many; CDR3 protein: CASSSSGTGGEKLFF; CDR3 DNA: TGTGCCAGCAGCTCGTCCGGGACAGGAGGTGAAAAACTGTTTTTT
V gene: TRBV27; D gene: TRBD1; J gene: TRBJ1-5; clone size: few; CDR3 protein: CASRKGADNQPQHF; CDR3 DNA: TGTGCCAGCAGAAAGGGGGCAGATAATCAGCCCCAGCATTTT
V gene: TRBV27; D gene: -; J gene: TRBJ1-2; clone size: many; CDR3 protein: CASSFGQFYGYTF; CDR3 DNA: TGTGCCAGCAGCTTTGGACAGTTCTATGGCTACACCTTC
V gene: TRBV7-6; D gene: -; J gene: TRBJ2-3; clone size: -; CDR3 protein: CASSLEWNPTDTQYF; CDR3 DNA: TGTGCCAGCAGCTTAGAGTGGAACCCCACAGATACGCAGTATTTT
V gene: TRBV20-1; D gene: -; J gene: TRBJ1-2; clone size: many; CDR3 protein: CSALSRGHSVGYTF; CDR3 DNA: TGCAGTGCTCTCTCGAGAGGACACTCAGTTGGCTACACCTTC
V gene: TRBV28; D gene: -; J gene: TRBJ2-7; clone size: -; CDR3 protein: CASSFIDRSYEQYF; CDR3 DNA: TGTGCCAGCAGTTTCATCGACAGATCCTACGAGCAGTACTTC
V gene: TRBV7-9; D gene: -; J gene: TRBJ1-4; clone size: few; CDR3 protein: CASSLAFLEKLFF; CDR3 DNA: TGTGCCAGCAGCTTAGCATTTTTGGAAAAACTGTTTTTT
V gene: TRBV6-2/TRBV6-3; D gene: -; J gene: TRBJ1-5; clone size: -; CDR3 protein: CASSYQGEEPQHF; CDR3 DNA: TGTGCCAGCAGTTATCAGGGTGAGGAGCCCCAGCATTTT
V gene: TRBV6-2/TRBV6-3; D gene: TRBD1; J gene: TRBJ2-5; clone size: -; CDR3 protein: CASSYSKGARETQYF; CDR3 DNA: TGTGCCAGCAGTTACTCGAAGGGGGCGAGGGAGACCCAGTACTTC
V gene: TRBV12-5; D gene: -; J gene: TRBJ1-3; clone size: -; CDR3 protein: CASGPQQGRWNTIYF; CDR3 DNA: TGTGCTAGTGGTCCACAGCAGGGGCGCTGGAACACCATATATTTT
V gene: TRBV6-1; D gene: TRBD1; J gene: TRBJ2-6; clone size: few; CDR3 protein: CASSEQGAGANVLTF; CDR3 DNA: TGTGCCAGCAGTGAACAGGGGGCTGGGGCCAACGTCCTGACTTTC
V gene: TRBV7-8; D gene: -; J gene: TRBJ1-2; clone size: many; CDR3 protein: CASSSLGGIYGYTF; CDR3 DNA: TGTGCCAGCAGCTCCTTGGGCGGTATTTATGGCTACACCTTC
V gene: TRBV11-1; D gene: TRBD1; J gene: TRBJ2-3; clone size: few; CDR3 protein: CASSLAGQYFTDTQYF; CDR3 DNA: TGTGCCAGCAGCTTAGCGGGACAGTACTTCACAGATACGCAGTATTTT
V gene: TRBV20-1; D gene: TRBD2; J gene: TRBJ2-1; clone size: -; CDR3 protein: CSARYSRGWSYNEQFF; CDR3 DNA: TGCAGTGCTAGATACTCGCGGGGGTGGTCCTACAATGAGCAGTTCTTC
V gene: TRBV12-3/TRBV12-4; D gene: -; J gene: TRBJ2-3; clone size: few; CDR3 protein: CASSDVVVAPTDTQYF; CDR3 DNA: TGTGCCAGCAGTGATGTCGTGGTAGCGCCCACAGATACGCAGTATTTT
V gene: TRBV4-1; D gene: -; J gene: TRBJ1-2; clone size: few; CDR3 protein: CASSQGPGVSGGYTF; CDR3 DNA: TGCGCCAGCAGCCAAGGCCCGGGGGTCTCTGGAGGCTACACCTTC
V gene: TRBV14; D gene: TRBD1; J gene: TRBJ2-2; clone size: -; CDR3 protein: CASSQARGPTNTGELFF; CDR3 DNA: TGTGCCAGCAGCCAAGCGAGGGGGCCAACGAACACCGGGGAGCTGTTTTTT
V gene: TRBV12-3/TRBV12-4; D gene: TRBD1; J gene: TRBJ2-7; clone size: few; CDR3 protein: CASSLTGAEQYF; CDR3 DNA: TGTGCCAGCAGTTTGACAGGGGCCGAGCAGTACTTC
V gene: TRBV5-1; D gene: -; J gene: TRBJ2-2; clone size: -; CDR3 protein: CASSLAYQEDTGELFF; CDR3 DNA: TGCGCCAGCAGCTTGGCCTATCAGGAGGACACCGGGGAGCTGTTTTTT